The entry below gives a single T cell receptor (beta chain) sequence along with its context. Original analysis: Amplified reference gene primers provided the basis for estimating nucleated cell counts. Assay used: immunoSEQ multiplex PCR; TCRdb lists only in-frame clones, some missing. V, J and clone size were drawn from that table, and D and trimming were deduced from the DNA. The table has fewer than 200,000 clones, around 92% seen once. This sample was included in a study of blood T cell repertoires in COVID-19. Trimming removed 5 bases at V and 0 bases at J, with 11 bases between. CDR3 length equals 15 residues. Germline assignment: CDR1 SEHNR and CDR2 FQNEAQ (reference sequence).

The chain links TRBV7-9 to TRBJ1-5; D unclear. Sequenced material: peripheral blood. The sequence was collected from a man aged 25 to 45 with COVID-19, enrolled during active disease. CDR3 amino acids: CASSPRGTSNQPQHF. CDR3 nucleotides: TGTGCCAGCAGCCCCCGGGGTACTAGCAATCAGCCCCAGCATTTT.